These 30 T cell receptor beta chains were sequenced from one sample in a study of blood T cell repertoires in COVID-19. Profiling relied on immunoSEQ multiplex PCR, and the TCRdb table lists in-frame clones only, not all of them. The data contain 300,000 to 350,000 clones, about 93% of them singletons. The sample was peripheral blood. These receptors all come from a woman younger than 45 with COVID-19, enrolled during active disease.

The chain's CDR3 is CANNRVAGGNEQFF. CDR3 sequence (DNA): TGTGCCAACAATAGGGTAGCGGGAGGCAATGAGCAGTTCTTC. The chain employs TRBV27 and TRBJ2-1; 10 nucleotides line up with TRBD2. This CDR3 comprises 14 residues. The trim removed 10 bases at V and 6 bases at J, leaving 9 bases unmatched. Germline assignment: CDR1 MNHEY and CDR2 SMNVEV (reference sequence).

This clone was recorded many times. This chain joins TRBV7-9 and TRBJ2-7; 11 nucleotides align to TRBD1. This CDR3 is 15 amino acids long. Per germline, CDR1 SEHNR and CDR2 FQNEAQ (reference sequence). After removal of 5 bases from V and 6 bases from J, the junction contained 9 bases not matched to a gene. Written as DNA, the CDR3 is TGTGCCAGCAGCACTACCGGGACAGGGGGGATCGAGCAGTACTTC. This sequence encodes CASSTTGTGGIEQYF.

The chain has TRBV12-3 or TRBV12-4 and TRBJ2-5, with no clear D. This CDR3 comprises 11 residues. V was clipped by 8 bases and J by 2 bases, with 6 bases between them. CDR3 in DNA: TGTGCCAGCCTCCTTCAAGAGACCCAGTACTTC. This encodes CASLLQETQYF.

The chain joins TRBV30 to TRBJ1-2; 9 bases are shared with TRBD1. V lost 0 bases and J lost 3; bases outside the gene matches: 8. This CDR3 is built from 16 residues. Germline V gives CDR1 GTSNPN, CDR2 SVGIG (reference sequence). The DNA for the CDR3 is TGTGCCTGGAGTGTACAAGGGGGGACAGGGTACTATGGCTACACCTTC. Protein product: CAWSVQGGTGYYGYTF.

DNA for the CDR3: TGTGCCACCAGTGATGGGAGACAGGGAAATTCACCCCTCCACTTT. It specifies CATSDGRQGNSPLHF. The rearrangement uses TRBV24-1 and TRBJ1-6; 7 nucleotides agree with TRBD1. J gave up 7 bases and V 3 bases, and 5 bases lay outside the gene matches. The V gene's germline CDR1 is KGHDR and CDR2 SFDVKD. The CDR3 extends over 15 amino acids.

The rearrangement links TRBV4-3 to TRBJ2-3; 7 bases line up with TRBD2. The trim removed 4 bases at V and 6 bases at J, leaving 10 bases unmatched. The germline gives CDR1 LGHNA, CDR2 YSLEER. The CDR3 consists of 15 residues. CDR3 nucleotides: TGCGCCAGCAGCCGATGGGGGAGGGTTGACGATACGCAGTATTTT. It is translated as CASSRWGRVDDTQYF.

CDR3 DNA: TGTGCCAGCAGTTACCTGGCCAGCTCTGGAAACACCATATATTTT. Protein sequence: CASSYLASSGNTIYF. V and J are TRBV6-5 and TRBJ1-3; D call uncertain. V was cut by 2 bases and J by 0 bases, with 8 bases left in between. From germline, CDR1 is MNHEY and CDR2 SVGAGI. This CDR3 contains 15 residues.

A single count supports this clone. V is TRBV11-2 and J is TRBJ2-7; 12 nucleotides line up with TRBD2. The length of the CDR3 is 15 residues. Trimming removed 5 bases from V and 4 bases from J; junction bases left unmatched: 6. From germline, CDR1 is SGHAT and CDR2 FQNNGV. CDR3: CASSRGLAGIYEQYF. CDR3 nucleotide sequence: TGTGCCAGCAGCCGAGGACTAGCGGGAATTTACGAGCAGTACTTC.

This sequence joins TRBV7-2 and TRBJ2-1, with no clear D. Looked up from germline, CDR1 is SGHTA and CDR2 is FQGNSA. The germline V and J ends were trimmed by 5 bases and 2 bases, with 7 bases remaining between them. The CDR3 runs to 13 residues. Written as DNA, the CDR3 is TGTGCCAGCAGCCGTAGTGCCTACAATGAGCAGTTCTTC. Residues: CASSRSAYNEQFF.

Of note for this clone: This sample includes further DNA sequences coding for the same CDR3. The V and J genes are TRBV6-5 and TRBJ1-1; a weak D match, TRBD1 (6 bases). Trimming shortened V by 6 bases and J by 4 bases, and 9 bases separated the two germline ends. This CDR3 has 12 amino acids. Germline values: CDR1 MNHEY, CDR2 SVGAGI. The CDR3 bases are TGTGCCAGCAGACGAGGGGGCACTGAAGCTTTCTTT. Amino acids: CASRRGGTEAFF.

This chain connects TRBV9 to TRBJ1-4; 9 nucleotides agree with TRBD1. CDR3 size: 15 residues. V trimming: 0 bases; J trimming: 8 bases; junction bases outside the gene matches: 5. In germline, CDR1 is SGDLS, CDR2 YYNGEE. This CDR3 reads CASSVAGQGPEKLFF. CDR3 coding DNA: TGTGCCAGCAGCGTAGCGGGACAGGGTCCCGAAAAACTGTTTTTT.

This clone was detected only once. The genes are TRBV4-3 and TRBJ2-1; 10 nucleotides match TRBD2. V lost 5 bases and J lost 5; bases outside the gene matches: 6. The CDR3 is 15 residues long. CDR1 is LGHNA and CDR2 is YSLEER in the germline V gene. Here the CDR3 reads CASSNRGLADNEQFF. The CDR3 DNA follows: TGCGCCAGCAGCAATAGAGGACTAGCGGACAATGAGCAGTTCTTC.

The chain combines TRBV28 with TRBJ1-1; no clear D gene. Germline CDR1 and CDR2: MDHEN and SYDVKM. V was pared by 6 bases and J by 0 bases, with 17 bases between. The CDR3 covers 16 residues. The CDR3 DNA reads TGTGCCAGCAGGACCCCTCTCAGGTCTTTGAACACTGAAGCTTTCTTT. Its protein is CASRTPLRSLNTEAFF.

J is TRBJ1-2 and V is TRBV2; D may be TRBD1 (5 bases). The CDR3 spans 15 residues. V was clipped by 3 bases and J by 4 bases, with 15 bases between them. Germline V gene sequence: CDR1 SNHLY, CDR2 FYNNEI. As DNA, the CDR3 is TGTGCCAGCAGTGAGACAGCGAATTCCTTCTATGGCTACACCTTC. It yields the protein CASSETANSFYGYTF.

The chain has TRBV6-5 and TRBJ2-7, with a tentative D call TRBD2 (6 bases). The CDR3 extends over 15 amino acids. The germline CDR1 and CDR2 sequences are MNHEY and SVGAGI. Trimming cost V 2 bases and J 0 bases, with 11 bases left between them. CDR3 region: CASSYGRESSYEQYF. The CDR3 nucleotides read TGTGCCAGCAGTTACGGACGGGAGAGCTCCTACGAGCAGTACTTC.

This clone was seen at least ten times. This chain uses TRBV7-2 with TRBJ1-2, with TRBD1 matching over 8 bases. Trimming cost V 4 bases and J 2 bases; bases outside gene matches: 9. This CDR3 has 16 residues. CDR1 is SGHTA, CDR2 FQGNSA, per germline. CDR3 sequence (DNA): TGTGCCAGCAGCTCAGGGGGCAGCAGGACCAACTATGGCTACACCTTC. Protein sequence: CASSSGGSRTNYGYTF.

The chain joins TRBV5-1 to TRBJ1-3, with 7 bases that match TRBD1. Germline V gene data show CDR1 as SGHRS and CDR2 as YFSETQ. This CDR3 region has 17 residues. Trimming at V came to 3 bases and at J to 3 bases, leaving 12 bases not matched to a gene. The chain's CDR3 is CASSYALQGTSGNTIYF. In nucleotides, the CDR3 is TGCGCCAGCAGCTATGCCTTACAGGGGACTAGTGGAAACACCATATATTTT.

The chain carries TRBV7-8 and TRBJ2-1, with a tentative D call TRBD1 (5 bases). The CDR3 is made up of 14 amino acids. Trimming left V 1 base short and J 4 bases short, with 8 bases between. CDR1 and CDR2 from the germline V gene are SGHVS and FQNEAQ. CDR3 in DNA: TGTGCCAGCAGCTTAGTCAGGGTGTACAATGAGCAGTTCTTC. Protein product: CASSLVRVYNEQFF.

The chain uses TRBV30 and TRBJ2-1; tentative D call: TRBD2 (6 bases). This CDR3 spans 12 amino acids. Germline V gene data show CDR1 as GTSNPN and CDR2 as SVGIG (reference sequence). The germline V and J ends were trimmed by 3 bases and 7 bases, with 10 bases remaining between them. The CDR3: CAWSPGGNEQFF. The CDR3 DNA reads TGTGCCTGGAGCCCAGGAGGGAATGAGCAGTTCTTC.

The chain is built from TRBV18 and TRBJ2-3, with 9 bases matching TRBD2. Trimming removed 6 bases from V and 6 bases from J; junction bases left unmatched: 10. From germline, CDR1 is KGHSH and CDR2 LQKENI. This CDR3 contains 15 residues. CDR3: CASSGNSGRPDTQYF. The CDR3 DNA sequence: TGTGCCAGCTCCGGAAATAGCGGGAGACCCGATACGCAGTATTTT.

V and J are TRBV3-1 (or the pseudogene TRBV3-2) and TRBJ2-2; no firm D call. CDR3 length equals 15 residues. Per germline, CDR1 LGHDT and CDR2 YNNKEL (reference sequence). Trimming took off 0 bases at V and 8 bases at J, with 13 bases between the two ends. The CDR3 DNA follows: TGTGCCAGCAGCCAAGATGACTGCACGGCTGGGGAGCTGTTTTTT. Its translation: CASSQDDCTAGELFF.

The chain uses TRBV29-1 and TRBJ2-7; TRBD1 matches 9 bases. CDR1 and CDR2 (germline): SQVTM, ANQGSEA. This CDR3 is 13 amino acids long. The junction had 9 bases not matched to a gene; V was cut back by 4 bases and J by 8 bases. The CDR3 reads CSVGPGQGEKQYF. CDR3 nucleotide sequence: TGCAGCGTTGGTCCGGGACAGGGAGAAAAGCAGTACTTC.

The chain carries TRBV7-2 and TRBJ1-1, with D possibly being TRBD1 (5 bases). Germline values: CDR1 SGHTA, CDR2 FQGNSA. This CDR3 comprises 14 residues. V was pared by 5 bases and J by 1 base, with 11 bases between. The CDR3 DNA reads as TGTGCCAGCAGCCACTCGGGGGGGAACACTGAAGCTTTCTTT. It yields the protein CASSHSGGNTEAFF.

CDR3 sequence (DNA): TGTGCCAGCAGCCCTTCGGGACTAGCGGGAGTCAATGAGCAGTTCTTC. Translation gives CASSPSGLAGVNEQFF. The rearrangement joins TRBV7-6 to TRBJ2-1; 14 bases match TRBD2. This CDR3 is 16 amino acids long. Germline V CDR1 and CDR2: SGHVS, FNYEAQ. The V gene end was trimmed by 5 bases and the J gene end by 6 bases; junction bases not matched to a gene: 6.

The chain is built from TRBV30 and TRBJ1-1; 7 bases map to TRBD1. The CDR3 is made up of 12 amino acids. Germline trimming cut 7 bases from V and 5 bases from J; bases unmatched to any gene: 7. The V gene's germline CDR1 is GTSNPN and CDR2 SVGIG (reference sequence). The CDR3 region is CASQGVVTEAFF. The CDR3 bases are TGTGCCTCGCAGGGGGTTGTGACTGAAGCTTTCTTT.

V usage is TRBV6-5 and J usage is TRBJ2-1, with 7 bases aligning to TRBD2. The CDR3 is 13 residues long. Per the germline V gene, CDR1 is MNHEY and CDR2 is SVGAGI. V lost 7 bases to trimming and J lost 12 bases; unmatched junction nucleotides: 12. CDR3 sequence reads: CASNVGAGRVQFF. The CDR3 DNA is TGTGCCAGCAACGTAGGTGCAGGGAGGGTGCAGTTCTTC.

This chain connects TRBV30 to TRBJ2-5, with D maybe TRBD1 (6 bases). The CDR3 has 12 amino acids. Germline CDR1 reads GTSNPN; CDR2 reads SVGIG (reference sequence). The V end lost 2 bases, the J end lost 4 bases, and 8 bases lay between the germline ends. Here the CDR3 reads CAWSMGAETQYF. The DNA for the CDR3 is TGTGCCTGGAGTATGGGGGCAGAGACCCAGTACTTC.

The chain combines TRBV28 with TRBJ1-2; a possible D gene is TRBD1 (6 bases). There are 13 residues in the CDR3. Trimming took off 5 bases at V and 3 bases at J, with 10 bases between the two ends. Per the germline V gene, CDR1 is MDHEN and CDR2 is SYDVKM. The CDR3: CASSPGQHYGYTF. The CDR3 DNA follows: TGTGCCAGCAGTCCCGGACAGCACTATGGCTACACCTTC.

The chain uses TRBV5-1 and TRBJ2-5, with 13 bases fitting TRBD2. From germline, CDR1 is SGHRS and CDR2 YFSETQ. This CDR3 has 18 residues. The V and J ends lost 3 bases and 2 bases, in that order; junction bases with no gene match: 10. The CDR3 loop is CASSSPRLAGGIQETQYF. Written as DNA, the CDR3 is TGCGCCAGCAGCTCCCCTAGACTAGCGGGAGGCATTCAAGAGACCCAGTACTTC.

This chain joins TRBV6-5 and TRBJ1-5; TRBD1 aligns across 7 bases. Germline V gives CDR1 MNHEY, CDR2 SVGAGI. There are 15 residues in the CDR3. After removal of 4 bases from V and 3 bases from J, the junction contained 6 bases not matched to a gene. CDR3 protein: CASSWPGQPNQPQHF. CDR3 bases: TGTGCCAGCAGTTGGCCGGGACAGCCCAATCAGCCCCAGCATTTT.